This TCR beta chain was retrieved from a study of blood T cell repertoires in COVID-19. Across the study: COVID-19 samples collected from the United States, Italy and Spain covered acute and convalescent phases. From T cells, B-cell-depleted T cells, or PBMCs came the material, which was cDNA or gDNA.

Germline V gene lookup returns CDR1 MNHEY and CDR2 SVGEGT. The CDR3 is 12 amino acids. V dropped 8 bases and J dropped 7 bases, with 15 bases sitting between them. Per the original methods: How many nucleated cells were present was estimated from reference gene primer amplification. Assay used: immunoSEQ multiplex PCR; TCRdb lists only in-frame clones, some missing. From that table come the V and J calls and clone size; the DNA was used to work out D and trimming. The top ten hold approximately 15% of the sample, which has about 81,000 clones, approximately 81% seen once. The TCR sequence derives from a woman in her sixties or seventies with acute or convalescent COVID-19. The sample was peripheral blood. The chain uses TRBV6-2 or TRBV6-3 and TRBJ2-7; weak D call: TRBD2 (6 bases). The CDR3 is CASRRTLAEQYV. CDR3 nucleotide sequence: TGTGCCAGCCGCCGGACTCTAGCGGAGCAGTACGTC.